This T cell receptor beta chain was captured in a study of blood T cell repertoires in COVID-19. Whole-study context: The United States, Italy and Spain provided the acute and convalescent COVID-19 samples. From T cells, B-cell-depleted T cells, or PBMCs came the material, which was cDNA or gDNA.

Across 20 to 25 US areas, participants ranged in age from roughly 18 to 95 years. Participant-given clinical history determined each cohort assignment. Method: immunoSEQ multiplex PCR; TCRdb's copy keeps in-frame clones and lacks some. Among approximately 440,000 clones listed, 90% were seen once. The V gene's germline CDR1 is KGHDR and CDR2 SFDVKD. The V segment lost 3 bases and the J segment 7 bases; nucleotides outside the gene matches: 9. CDR3 length: 15 residues. The rearrangement links TRBV24-1 to TRBJ1-2; TRBD1 matches 8 bases. The sequence was obtained from a man younger than 35 who had recovered from COVID-19. Sequenced input: PBMCs or T cells enriched from blood (not recorded which). The chain's CDR3 is CATSDSRTGGLGYTF. CDR3 DNA sequence: TGTGCCACCAGTGATAGTAGAACAGGGGGACTTGGCTACACCTTC.